The T cell receptor (beta chain) under discussion was sequenced for a study of vaccination effects on CD4 cells after COVID-19 (dated by TCRdb to about 2022). About the investigation overall: Post-vaccine samples across the study were collected a median of 72 days after the second dose, with a range of 14 to 241. SARS-CoV-2 spike-specific CD4+ TCR repertoires were compared before and after mRNA vaccination in COVID-19 convalescent patients and in infection-naive vaccine recipients. A total of 9 to 11 COVID-19 convalescent patients and a few SARS-CoV-2-naive healthy vaccine recipients were included in the full study. Cultures from other donors in the study were sequenced using the Oncomine TCR Beta short-read assay on an Illumina iSeq 100.

Overall study results and their limits: At late post-vaccination timepoints, both infection-induced and vaccine-induced clones showed marked clonal contraction, consistent with waning T cell responses. The study was limited by a small number of convalescent patients and lacked early post-infection timepoints. In healthy vaccine recipients, vaccine-induced clones were almost all SARS-CoV-2 mono-reactive, with only 1 of 255 being cross-reactive with common cold coronaviruses.

Deletion took 1 base off V and 4 bases off J, with a span of 25 bases between the germline ends. Taken from cysteine to phenylalanine, the CDR3 has 19 residues. This entry keeps only the CDR3 DNA: 57 bases, framed from base 1. Reading the germline V gene (reference sequence) gives CDR1 LGHDT and CDR2 YNNKEL. The library was produced with the immunoSEQ multiplex PCR assay. DNA from the cultured, isolated CD4+ T cells was subjected to TCR beta CDR3 sequencing. Per the authors' processing: Non-productive TCR sequences were discarded, and reads were trimmed to the CDR3 region, with only CDR3s of 7 or more amino acids retained. Antigen-specific clonotypes were identified with the MANAFEST web app by comparing expansion in peptide wells against reference cultures. Positive clones required FDR<0.05 expansion versus reference and all other wells, odds ratio above 5, and frequency above 0.1% in two replicate wells. A clonotype was called cross-reactive if it was significantly expanded both in SARS-CoV-2 spike wells and in at least one common cold coronavirus spike condition. CDR3 similarity was assessed by Levenshtein distance with the stringdist R package, and unrooted trees were built with ape in R 3.6.1. Not all clones reach the TCRdb copy of this immuneACCESS table, which keeps in-frame sequences only. Checked studies attribute under half of the gap to unresolved V genes and leave the rest unexplained. V and J calls and clone size are as listed in that table; D and trimming were resolved from the DNA. In this sample the table shows approximately 26,000 clones, about 80% of which occur a single time. The ten top clones hold roughly 6.5% of the sample.

The ViraFEST assay stimulated PBMC with viral peptide pools and then used TCR sequencing to identify antigen-specific CD4+ T cell clonotypes by expansion. After around ten days of culture, CD4+ T cells were isolated with the EasySep CD4+ T cell isolation kit. Two doses of either the BNT162b2 or the mRNA-1273 mRNA SARS-CoV-2 vaccine were administered to participants. None of the healthy vaccine recipients had a prior SARS-CoV-2 infection, which was confirmed by nucleocapsid antibody tests that came back negative both before and after vaccination. Fewer than 2.5 million PBMC per well were cultured in IMDM with 5% human AB serum, roughly 10 IU/ml IL-2 and gentamicin, plus 10 ug/ml peptides. Half of the culture medium was replaced with fresh IL-2-containing medium on days 3 and 7. Unless noted otherwise, every peptide stimulation condition was cultured in triplicate wells. Using Ficoll-Paque Plus gradient centrifugation, PBMC were separated from whole blood and then either used fresh or cryopreserved at -140C. The overlapping peptide pools covered the spike proteins of SARS-CoV-2 and of the common cold coronaviruses HCoV-NL63, HCoV-OC43 and HCoV-229E. The QIAamp micro DNA kit was used to extract genomic DNA from the cultured CD4+ T cells.

For this clone: Its antigen target is currently unknown. No much larger clone exists at a distance of one base, and base qualities are not known.

The specimen comprised CD4+ T cells from PBMCs cultured with SARS-CoV-2 spike peptides, sampled after COVID-19 vaccination. The sample's cell subset or site label is to be understood as: SARS-CoV-2 spike overlapping peptide pool stimulation. The receptor's source is a human donor who received a COVID-19 vaccine. Some clones in this sample may be carry-over from other donors' samples. The sequence joins TRBV3-1 (or the pseudogene TRBV3-2) to TRBJ1-1; a weak D assignment points to TRBD1 (6 bases agree). The CDR3 here reads CASSQGAGQRRVFPTEAFF. The sequenced DNA: TGTGCCAGCAGCCAAGGGGCGGGACAACGGAGGGTCTTCCCCACTGAAGCTTTCTTT.